The 16 T cell receptor beta chains in this list originate from one sample, sequenced in a study of shared clonotypes between healthy human individuals. The assay was immunoSEQ multiplex PCR, and TCRdb's table has in-frame clones only and misses some. The data contain some 550,000 clones, almost 97% of them singletons. Specimen: naive CD4+ T cells sorted from blood. The subset denotes: CD45RA+ positively selected. Source of these receptors: a woman under 40 in good health.

The gene calls are TRBV5-5 and TRBJ1-2; 11 bases agree with TRBD1. V was pared by 4 bases and J by 6 bases, with 8 bases of the junction left unmatched. This CDR3 has 15 amino acids. Looked up from germline, CDR1 is SGHKS and CDR2 is YYEKEE (reference sequence). For the CDR3, the DNA is TGTGCCAGCAGCGCCTGGGACAGGGGGTCGGATGGCTACACCTTC. It specifies CASSAWDRGSDGYTF.

The DNA of the CDR3 is TGTGCCAGCAGCAACCTGCCCCAGGGGGCGAAGACCCAGTACTTC. It is translated as CASSNLPQGAKTQYF. The chain couples TRBV5-8 to TRBJ2-5; 8 positions match TRBD1. V was clipped by 4 bases and J by 6 bases; unmatched bases: 11. The CDR3 length is 15 residues. CDR1 SGHTS and CDR2 YDEGEE come from the germline V gene.

A remark on this clone: Other nucleotide sequences from this sample produce the same CDR3. The J gene is TRBJ1-1, the V gene TRBV28; no reliable D call. Trimming left V 3 bases short and J 4 bases short, with 6 bases between. The CDR3 totals 12 residues. Looked up from germline, CDR1 is MDHEN and CDR2 is SYDVKM. The CDR3 bases are TGTGCCAGCAGTTTGGTCGTCACTGAAGCTTTCTTT. It encodes CASSLVVTEAFF. The full variable domain, rest sourced from reference TRBV28 and TRBJ1-1, is DVKVTQSSRYLVKRTGEKVFLECVQDMDHENMFWYRQDPGLGLRLIYFSYDVKMKEKGDIPEGYSVSREKKERFSLILESASTNQTSMYLCASSLVVTEAFFGQGTRLTVV.

This clone was found once. V gene TRBV27 combines with J gene TRBJ2-2, with D tentatively TRBD2 (5 bases). CDR1 MNHEY and CDR2 SMNVEV come from the germline V gene (reference sequence). The CDR3 is 14 residues long. Trimming took 6 bases from V and 1 from J, leaving 9 bases between them. The CDR3 reads CASRLVQNTGELFF. The CDR3 nucleotides read TGTGCCAGCAGACTAGTCCAGAACACCGGGGAGCTGTTTTTT.

In this sample, this clone turned up once. The V call is TRBV28, the J call TRBJ2-5; D uncertain. The CDR3 loop spans 14 amino acids. Germline V CDR1 and CDR2: MDHEN, SYDVKM. Deletions cut 3 bases from V and 2 bases from J, with 10 bases between. The CDR3 DNA follows: TGTGCCAGCAGTTTTGCGTCTAGGCAAGAGACCCAGTACTTC. Amino acid sequence: CASSFASRQETQYF. Combining the CDR3 with reference TRBV28 and TRBJ2-5 gives the whole variable domain DVKVTQSSRYLVKRTGEKVFLECVQDMDHENMFWYRQDPGLGLRLIYFSYDVKMKEKGDIPEGYSVSREKKERFSLILESASTNQTSMYLCASSFASRQETQYFGPGTRLLVL.

This sequence joins TRBV6-1 and TRBJ2-7; TRBD2 agrees at 8 bases. Germline assignment: CDR1 MNHNS and CDR2 SASEGT. V was pared by 9 bases and J by 7 bases, with 14 bases of the junction left unmatched. The CDR3 length is 14 residues. As DNA, the CDR3 is TGTGCCAGTGCAGCGGGAGTGATCGGCGGGGAGCAGTACTTC. Its protein is CASAAGVIGGEQYF.

V is TRBV23-1 and J is TRBJ1-1, with 7 bases matching TRBD1. TRBV23-1 is an open reading frame, and its role is uncertain. The CDR3 loop spans 16 amino acids. V lost 10 bases, J lost 3 bases, and 17 bases stayed unmatched. CDR3: CATSRGGGEGDTEAFF. In DNA, the CDR3 is TGCGCCACCTCCCGGGGAGGGGGCGAGGGTGACACTGAAGCTTTCTTT.

V is TRBV2 and J is TRBJ2-1; TRBD2 agrees at 7 bases. Germline V gene data show CDR1 as SNHLY and CDR2 as FYNNEI. The CDR3 runs to 12 residues. V shed 7 bases, J shed 3 bases, and the junction held 0 bases outside the gene matches. CDR3 sequence: CASTSGYNEQFF. The DNA of the CDR3 is TGTGCCAGCACTAGCGGCTACAATGAGCAGTTCTTC.

This chain uses TRBV2 with TRBJ2-7; D is unresolved. Germline-derived CDR1 and CDR2 are SNHLY and FYNNEI. V was cut by 6 bases and J by 5 bases, with 14 bases left in between. The length of the CDR3 is 13 residues. CDR3 nucleotides: TGTGCCAGCAGCGCCGCACAGTCCCACGAGCAGTACTTC. Its translation: CASSAAQSHEQYF.

The chain recombines TRBV2 with TRBJ2-1; 7 bases map to TRBD2. The CDR3 covers 16 residues. V lost 5 bases and J lost 1; bases outside the gene matches: 8. The germline gives CDR1 SNHLY, CDR2 FYNNEI. In DNA, the CDR3 is TGTGCCAGCAGTCGACGTGTAGCGGGTTCCTACAATGAGCAGTTCTTC. Translated, it gives CASSRRVAGSYNEQFF.

This chain uses TRBV30 with TRBJ2-2, with TRBD1 identical over 8 bases. The V gene's germline CDR1 is GTSNPN and CDR2 SVGIG (reference sequence). The CDR3 sequence is 12 residues long. The J segment lost 6 bases and the V segment lost 3 bases, leaving 0 bases of the junction unmatched. The CDR3 sequence: CAWRQGAGELFF. The CDR3 DNA reads TGTGCCTGGAGACAGGGGGCCGGGGAGCTGTTTTTT.

This chain links TRBV6-6 with TRBJ2-1, with TRBD1 as a possible D gene (5 bases). The CDR3 runs 12 residues. The germline V gene has CDR1 MNHNY and CDR2 SVGAGI (reference sequence). Trimming removed 6 bases at V and 8 bases at J, with 11 bases between. The CDR3 nucleotides read TGTGCCAGCAGCCCAGGGCCCCATGAGCAGTTCTTC. Amino acid sequence: CASSPGPHEQFF.

The chain links TRBV12-2 to TRBJ1-1; no check of the table's D call, TRBD1, against the DNA was made. TRBV12-2 is annotated as a pseudogene. The CDR3 covers 12 residues. In DNA form, the CDR3 reads TGTGCAAGTCGCTCCAGGGTAACTGAAGCTTTCTTT. As protein: CASRSRVTEAFF.

The chain is built from TRBV5-1 and TRBJ2-1, with 8 bases identical to TRBD2. J was trimmed by 4 bases and V by 0 bases; bases with no gene match: 6. The germline CDR1 and CDR2 sequences are SGHRS and YFSETQ. There are 16 residues in the CDR3. The CDR3 reads CASSLAAAGAYNEQFF. The CDR3 DNA reads as TGCGCCAGCAGCTTGGCCGCAGCGGGAGCTTACAATGAGCAGTTCTTC.

This rearrangement joins TRBV28 to TRBJ1-2; no reliable D call. The CDR3 extends over 13 amino acids. Trimming took off 2 bases at V and 4 bases at J, with 8 bases between the two ends. Germline values: CDR1 MDHEN, CDR2 SYDVKM. The CDR3 DNA follows: TGTGCCAGCAGTTTAAACGGAGGCTATGGCTACACCTTC. Translation gives CASSLNGGYGYTF.

The chain is built from TRBV9 and TRBJ2-2, with a possible D match to TRBD2 (5 bases). CDR1 is SGDLS and CDR2 is YYNGEE in the germline V gene. Trimming left V 3 bases short and J 5 bases short, with 8 bases between. The CDR3 contains 13 residues. Written as DNA, the CDR3 is TGTGCCAGCAGCGCCACGGGGACCGGGGAGCTGTTTTTT. This codes for CASSATGTGELFF. The full variable domain, with the rest looked up from reference TRBV9 and TRBJ2-2, is DSGVTQTPKHLITATGQRVTLRCSPRSGDLSVYWYQQSLDQGLQFLIQYYNGEERAKGNILERFSAQQFPDLHSELNLSSLELGDSALYFCASSATGTGELFFGEGSRLTVL.